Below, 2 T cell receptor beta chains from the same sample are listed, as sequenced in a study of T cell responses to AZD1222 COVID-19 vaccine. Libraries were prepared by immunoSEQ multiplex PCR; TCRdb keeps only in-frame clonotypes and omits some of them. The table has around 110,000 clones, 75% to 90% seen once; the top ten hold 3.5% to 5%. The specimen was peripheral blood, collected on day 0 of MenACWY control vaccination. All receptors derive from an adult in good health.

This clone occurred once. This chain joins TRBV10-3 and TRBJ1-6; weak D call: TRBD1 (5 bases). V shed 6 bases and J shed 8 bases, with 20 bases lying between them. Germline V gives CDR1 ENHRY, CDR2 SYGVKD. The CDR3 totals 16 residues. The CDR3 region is CAIRGQTARADSPLHF. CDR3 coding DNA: TGTGCCATCAGGGGGCAGACCGCCCGGGCAGATTCACCCCTCCACTTT.

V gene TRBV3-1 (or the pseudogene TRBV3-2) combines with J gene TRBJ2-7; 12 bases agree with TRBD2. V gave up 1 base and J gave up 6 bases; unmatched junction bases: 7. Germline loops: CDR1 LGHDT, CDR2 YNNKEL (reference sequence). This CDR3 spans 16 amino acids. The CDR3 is CASSQASGGAKVEQYF. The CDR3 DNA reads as TGTGCCAGCAGCCAAGCTAGCGGGGGGGCAAAGGTCGAGCAGTACTTC.